Each of the 12 T cell receptor beta chains below was sequenced from the same sample in a study of T cells in Graves' hyperthyroidism and ophthalmopathy. Amplified regions were TCR beta CDR3 sequences from RNA transcripts. A first-round RT-PCR of the TCR CDR3 used the HTBI primer set. TCRdb processed the multiplex PCR reads anew with MiXCR; each CDR3 protein has one entry. The sample lists over 250,000 distinct CDR3 sequences; 22% were seen once. The specimen was blood. The origin of the receptors is a man aged 25 to 45 with Graves' ophthalmopathy.

This clonotype has a count of ten or more. The chain links TRBV6-1 to TRBJ1-5; D is unclear. The CDR3 length is 15 residues. Germline lookup yields CDR1 MNHNS and CDR2 SASEGT. The V end lost 7 bases, the J end lost 0 bases, and 13 bases lay between the germline ends. The CDR3 loop reads CASTPIGRSNQPQHF. The CDR3 nucleotides read TGTGCCAGCACTCCGATCGGGCGTAGCAATCAGCCCCAGCATTTT.

This clonotype was counted at least ten times. The rearrangement links TRBV28 to TRBJ2-3; 7 nucleotides agree with TRBD2. V lost 3 bases to trimming and J lost 6 bases; unmatched junction nucleotides: 12. Germline values: CDR1 MDHEN, CDR2 SYDVKM. The CDR3 sequence is 16 residues long. The CDR3 region is CASSFPAGTRGDTQYF. The CDR3 nucleotides read TGTGCCAGCAGTTTTCCAGCGGGAACAAGAGGGGATACGCAGTATTTT.

This chain uses TRBV14 with TRBJ2-4; 9 positions match TRBD2. Germline V gene lookup returns CDR1 SGHDN and CDR2 FVKESK. The V gene end was trimmed by 8 bases and the J gene end by 1 base; junction bases not matched to a gene: 9. The CDR3 has 16 residues. The CDR3 here is CASSPGSGSAKNIQYF. The CDR3 DNA reads as TGTGCCAGCTCACCAGGTAGCGGGAGTGCCAAAAACATTCAGTACTTC.

This rearrangement joins TRBV29-1 to TRBJ2-2, with D unresolved. In germline, CDR1 is SQVTM, CDR2 ANQGSEA. Between the trimmed V and J ends, which lost 4 bases and 3 bases, there was a span of 6 bases. There are 12 residues in the CDR3. This CDR3 reads CSVGLDTGELFF. CDR3 coding DNA: TGCAGCGTTGGGCTGGACACCGGGGAGCTGTTTTTT.

This clonotype was seen repeatedly, ten times or more. The J gene is TRBJ2-5, the V gene TRBV20-1, with TRBD2 identical over 8 bases. Germline V gene data show CDR1 as DFQATT and CDR2 as SNEGSKA (reference sequence). The ends lost 3 bases at V and 5 bases at J; junction bases unmatched: 14. This CDR3 contains 16 residues. CDR3 amino acids: CSARLPGTRGWETQYF. CDR3 bases: TGCAGTGCTAGGCTGCCCGGGACTAGGGGCTGGGAGACCCAGTACTTC.

The rearrangement joins TRBV3-1 to TRBJ1-5; 8 nucleotides match TRBD1. CDR1 is LGHDT and CDR2 is YNNKEL in the germline V gene (reference sequence). This CDR3 spans 15 amino acids. The trim removed 4 bases at V and 6 bases at J, leaving 8 bases unmatched. The CDR3 sequence: CASSRGQGTGQPQHF. The CDR3 nucleotides are TGTGCCAGCAGCCGCGGACAGGGAACGGGTCAGCCCCAGCATTTT.

This clonotype was observed at least ten times. The J gene is TRBJ2-7, the V gene TRBV6-1, with 11 bases aligning to TRBD1. The CDR3 extends over 14 amino acids. Trimming took 6 bases from V and 2 from J; bases not matched to a gene: 3. Looked up from germline, CDR1 is MNHNS and CDR2 is SASEGT. The CDR3 DNA follows: TGTGCCAGCAGGCTGGACAGGGGGCCCTACGAGCAGTACTTC. Protein: CASRLDRGPYEQYF.

This rearrangement joins TRBV7-2 to TRBJ2-5; weak D call: TRBD2 (5 bases). Germline V lookup: CDR1 SGHTA, CDR2 FQGNSA. The length of the CDR3 is 15 residues. Trimming removed 1 base from V and 2 bases from J, with 11 bases in between. CDR3 loop: CASSLGLYSQETQYF. The CDR3 DNA reads as TGTGCCAGCAGCTTAGGACTATACTCGCAAGAGACCCAGTACTTC.

This clonotype has ten or more counts. V is TRBV20-1 and J is TRBJ2-3; D not resolved. From germline, CDR1 is DFQATT and CDR2 SNEGSKA (reference sequence). V lost 1 base to trimming and J lost 0 bases, with 8 bases between them. The CDR3 runs to 14 residues. CDR3 sequence: CSARVTRSTDTQYF. The CDR3 coding sequence is TGCAGTGCTAGAGTGACAAGAAGCACAGATACGCAGTATTTT.

This clonotype has ten or more counts. This chain links TRBV11-2 with TRBJ1-6, with TRBD1 as a possible D gene (6 bases). This CDR3 region has 16 residues. Between the trimmed V and J ends, which lost 5 bases and 10 bases, there was a span of 21 bases. Germline assignment: CDR1 SGHAT and CDR2 FQNNGV. CDR3 region: CASSPTPGRGDSPLHF. The CDR3 DNA is TGTGCCAGCAGCCCGACCCCCGGGAGGGGGGACTCACCCCTCCACTTT.

Worth noting for this clonotype: A much larger clone differs from this one at a single base, so this may be a read error. The CDR3 loop reads CASSRPRRRHPDTQYF. The DNA for the CDR3 is TGTGCCAGCTCACGACCGAGACGAAGGCACCCAGATACGCAGTATTTT. This chain joins TRBV18 and TRBJ2-3; D is unresolved. Germline CDR1 KGHSH, CDR2 LQKENI. V lost 4 bases, J lost 4 bases, and 18 bases lay in between. The CDR3 has 16 amino acids.

This clonotype showed up just a few times. The chain links TRBV7-8 to TRBJ2-5; D uncertain. V lost 3 bases to trimming and J lost 1 base, with 9 bases between them. CDR3 length equals 14 residues. Germline CDR1 is SGHVS and CDR2 is FQNEAQ. The CDR3 loop reads CASSLDSGQETQYF. CDR3 bases: TGTGCCAGCAGCTTGGATTCAGGCCAAGAGACCCAGTACTTC.